This T cell receptor beta chain is from a study of blood T cell repertoires in COVID-19. This clone was observed a few times. Per the original data handling: Counts of nucleated cells, estimated from reference gene primer amplification, were obtained. Assay: immunoSEQ multiplex PCR; the TCRdb copy retains only in-frame clones and omits some. The V and J calls and the clone size are those of that table, but D and trimming were determined from the DNA. The table has 400,000 to 550,000 clones, around 89% seen once. V shed 3 bases and J 3 bases; nucleotides not matched to a gene: 5. The CDR3 is 15 residues long. In germline, CDR1 is MNHNS, CDR2 SASEGT.

The source is a woman aged 25 to 45 with acute or convalescent COVID-19. The chain recombines TRBV6-1 with TRBJ1-5; 7 positions match TRBD1. Sequencing was performed on peripheral blood. CDR3 region: CASSERGLNNQPQHF. In nucleotides, the CDR3 is TGTGCCAGCAGTGAGAGGGGGCTTAACAATCAGCCCCAGCATTTT.